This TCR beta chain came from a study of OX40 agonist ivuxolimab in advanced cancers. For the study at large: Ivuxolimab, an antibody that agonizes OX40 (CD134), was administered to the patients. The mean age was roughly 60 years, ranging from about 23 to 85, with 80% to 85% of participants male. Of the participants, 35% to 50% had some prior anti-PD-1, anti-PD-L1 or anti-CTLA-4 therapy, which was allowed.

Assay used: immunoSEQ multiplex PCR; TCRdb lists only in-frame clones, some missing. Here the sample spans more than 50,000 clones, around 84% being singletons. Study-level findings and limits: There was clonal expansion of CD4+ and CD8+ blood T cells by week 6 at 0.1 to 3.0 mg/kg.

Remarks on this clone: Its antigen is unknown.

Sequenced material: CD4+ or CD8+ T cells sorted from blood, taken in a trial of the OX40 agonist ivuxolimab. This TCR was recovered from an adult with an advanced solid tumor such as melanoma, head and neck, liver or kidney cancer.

The CDR3 loop reads CASSRMGQGSIGELFF. The DNA of the CDR3 is TGCGCCAGCAGCCGAATGGGACAGGGGAGTATCGGGGAGCTGTTTTTT. The V call is TRBV4-3, the J call TRBJ2-2, with 10 bases matching TRBD1. CDR3 size: 16 residues. Trimming took 4 bases from V and 7 from J; bases not matched to a gene: 9. Germline loops: CDR1 LGHNA, CDR2 YSLEER.